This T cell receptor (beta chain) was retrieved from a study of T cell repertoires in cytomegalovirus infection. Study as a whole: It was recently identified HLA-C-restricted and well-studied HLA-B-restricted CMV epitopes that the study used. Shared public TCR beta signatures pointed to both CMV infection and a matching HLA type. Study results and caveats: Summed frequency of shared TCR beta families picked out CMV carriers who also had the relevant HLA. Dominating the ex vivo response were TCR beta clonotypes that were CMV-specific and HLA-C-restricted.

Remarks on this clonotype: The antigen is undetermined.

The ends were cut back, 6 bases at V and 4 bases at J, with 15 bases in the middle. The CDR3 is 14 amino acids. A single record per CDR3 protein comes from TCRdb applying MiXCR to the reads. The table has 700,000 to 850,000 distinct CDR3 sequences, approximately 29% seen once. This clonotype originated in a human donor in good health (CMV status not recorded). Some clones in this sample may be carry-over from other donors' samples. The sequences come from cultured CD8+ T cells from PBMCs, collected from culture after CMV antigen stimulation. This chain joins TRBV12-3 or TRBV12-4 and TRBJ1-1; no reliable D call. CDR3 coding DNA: TGTGCCAGCAGACTGAACAGTGGAAGCACTGAAGCTTTCTTT. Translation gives CASRLNSGSTEAFF.